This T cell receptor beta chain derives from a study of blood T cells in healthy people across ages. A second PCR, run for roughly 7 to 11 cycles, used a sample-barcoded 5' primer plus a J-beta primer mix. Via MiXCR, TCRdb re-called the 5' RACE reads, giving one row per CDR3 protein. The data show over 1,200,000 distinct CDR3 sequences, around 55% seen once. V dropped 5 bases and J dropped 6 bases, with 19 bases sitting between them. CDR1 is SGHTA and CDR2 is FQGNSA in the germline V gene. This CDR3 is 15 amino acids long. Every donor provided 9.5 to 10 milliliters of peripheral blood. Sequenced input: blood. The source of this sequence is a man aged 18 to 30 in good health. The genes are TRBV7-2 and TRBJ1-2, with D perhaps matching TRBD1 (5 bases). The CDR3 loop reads CASSPPGSGHHGYTF. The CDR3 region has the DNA TGTGCCAGCAGCCCCCCCGGCTCAGGGCATCATGGCTACACCTTC. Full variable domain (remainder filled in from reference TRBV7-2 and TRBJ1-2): GAGVSQSPSNKVTEKGKDVELRCDPISGHTALYWYRQSLGQGLEFLIYFQGNSAPDKSGLPSDRFSAERTGGSVSTLTIQRTQQEDSAVYLCASSPPGSGHHGYTFGSGTRLTVV.